This T cell receptor (beta chain) derives from a study of T cells expressing NK-cell markers. From its re-call of the 5' RACE reads, TCRdb lists each CDR3 protein once, without DNA. This repertoire includes some 440,000 distinct CDR3 sequences. Germline lookup yields CDR1 LGHDT and CDR2 YNNKEL (reference sequence). There are 15 residues in the CDR3. The chain couples TRBV3-1 to TRBJ2-1; without DNA, the TCRdb call of TRBD2 cannot be checked. The sequence came from a woman between 45 and 60 years old in good health. The sample comprised blood T cells: a sorted CD56 or NKG2C T cell subset, CD4+ or CD8+ T cells, or bulk PBMC T cells (not recorded which). CDR3 protein: CASTELAGGYNEQFF.